This is a list of T cell receptor beta chains from one sample in a study of shared clonotypes between healthy human individuals. Sequencing was performed with immunoSEQ multiplex PCR; in TCRdb, only in-frame clones are kept and a portion is missing. The sample records 2,100,000 or so clones, approximately 94% being singletons. The sample consisted of naive CD4+ T cells sorted from blood. The origin of the receptors is a man in his late teens or twenties in good health. The CDR3 runs from the conserved cysteine through the conserved F or W. Each record gives: D gene, J gene, V gene, CDR3 protein. A D gene is named only where the DNA matches it firmly.

d_call: .
j_call: TRBJ1-2
v_call: TRBV27
cdr3_aa: CASSFRHNYGYTF

d_call: TRBD2
j_call: TRBJ2-1
v_call: TRBV6-5
cdr3_aa: CASSGTSGTYNEQFF

d_call: .
j_call: TRBJ1-1
v_call: TRBV28
cdr3_aa: CASSAQQGWGTEAFF

d_call: TRBD1
j_call: TRBJ2-7
v_call: TRBV7-9
cdr3_aa: CASNSGQGAYEQYF

d_call: .
j_call: TRBJ2-7
v_call: TRBV6-6
cdr3_aa: CASSPGGGRRSYEQYF

d_call: .
j_call: TRBJ1-5
v_call: TRBV6-1
cdr3_aa: CASSEMWGQPQHF

d_call: .
j_call: TRBJ2-2
v_call: TRBV28
cdr3_aa: CASSFAQGYTGELFF

d_call: .
j_call: TRBJ2-7
v_call: TRBV7-2
cdr3_aa: CASSLARGYEQYF

d_call: .
j_call: TRBJ2-3
v_call: TRBV5-6
cdr3_aa: CASSPRRGPYGDTQYF

d_call: .
j_call: TRBJ2-3
v_call: TRBV18
cdr3_aa: CASSPQLAVGGTDTQYF

d_call: TRBD2
j_call: TRBJ2-1
v_call: TRBV9
cdr3_aa: CASSVSGSGEQFF

d_call: .
j_call: TRBJ2-1
v_call: TRBV4-1
cdr3_aa: CASSQDILAYNEQFF

d_call: .
j_call: TRBJ1-6
v_call: TRBV21-1
cdr3_aa: CASSKGPGRGSPLHF

d_call: .
j_call: TRBJ1-4
v_call: TRBV5-8
cdr3_aa: CASSLVRGEKLFF

d_call: TRBD1
j_call: TRBJ1-6
v_call: TRBV5-1
cdr3_aa: CASSSGQGDSPLHF

d_call: TRBD2
j_call: TRBJ2-1
v_call: TRBV11-3
cdr3_aa: CASSQLANEQFF

d_call: TRBD2
j_call: TRBJ2-5
v_call: TRBV5-1
cdr3_aa: CASSPGGNQETQYF

d_call: .
j_call: TRBJ2-5
v_call: TRBV5-4
cdr3_aa: CASSRGKGQETQYF

d_call: TRBD2
j_call: TRBJ2-5
v_call: TRBV11-1
cdr3_aa: CASSSNSAGGRVTQYF

d_call: TRBD1
j_call: TRBJ1-5
v_call: TRBV5-1
cdr3_aa: CASSLTGIDQPQHF

d_call: TRBD2
j_call: TRBJ2-3
v_call: TRBV10-3
cdr3_aa: CAISQGLAVADTQYF

d_call: .
j_call: TRBJ2-5
v_call: TRBV7-9
cdr3_aa: CASSLVQIETQYF

d_call: .
j_call: TRBJ2-2
v_call: TRBV19
cdr3_aa: CASSISILNTGELFF

d_call: .
j_call: TRBJ2-3
v_call: TRBV14
cdr3_aa: CASKSQESTDTQYF

d_call: .
j_call: TRBJ2-5
v_call: TRBV7-9
cdr3_aa: CASSLGSLQETQYF

d_call: .
j_call: TRBJ2-3
v_call: TRBV6-1
cdr3_aa: CASSVGWDTQYF

d_call: .
j_call: TRBJ1-4
v_call: TRBV6-1
cdr3_aa: CASSVMTGSNEKLFF

d_call: TRBD1
j_call: TRBJ2-7
v_call: TRBV5-6
cdr3_aa: CASSWGQGAYEQYF

d_call: .
j_call: TRBJ1-2
v_call: TRBV6-6
cdr3_aa: CASSYVNYGYTF

d_call: TRBD2
j_call: TRBJ2-5
v_call: TRBV5-4
cdr3_aa: CASSRTSGGAGQETQYF

d_call: TRBD1
j_call: TRBJ1-4
v_call: TRBV6-5
cdr3_aa: CASSYQGQGNEKLFF

d_call: .
j_call: TRBJ1-2
v_call: TRBV7-8
cdr3_aa: CASSSGIAPDRYTF

d_call: TRBD1
j_call: TRBJ1-5
v_call: TRBV7-8
cdr3_aa: CASSLGVGQGFNQPQHF

d_call: .
j_call: TRBJ2-2
v_call: TRBV7-9
cdr3_aa: CASSLVQAGELFF

d_call: TRBD1
j_call: TRBJ2-1
v_call: TRBV27
cdr3_aa: CASSSQGAHEQFF

d_call: TRBD1
j_call: TRBJ1-5
v_call: TRBV18
cdr3_aa: CASSSQGAGFSNQPQHF

d_call: TRBD2
j_call: TRBJ2-3
v_call: TRBV7-7
cdr3_aa: CASSLIAGGETDTQYF